Below, 8 T cell receptor beta chains from the same sample are listed, as sequenced in a study of cytomegalovirus exposure and HLA in healthy donors. PCR employed 60 Vbeta and 13 Jbeta primers. Data came from immunoSEQ multiplex PCR; TCRdb stores just in-frame clones and leaves some out. Of about 120,000 clones detected, over 8.5% appear once; the ten largest clones hold 6% to 7.5%. Material: PBMCs. The receptors here all came from a woman between 40 and 50 years old in good health and CMV-seropositive.

The chain has TRBV9 and TRBJ2-3; D is possibly TRBD2 (5 bases). V was shortened by 1 base and J by 5 bases, with 14 bases between the two germline ends. From germline, CDR1 is SGDLS and CDR2 YYNGEE. This CDR3 has 15 residues. The CDR3 here is CASSVSSWSQDTQYF. In nucleotides, the CDR3 is TGTGCCAGCAGCGTATCTAGCTGGTCTCAAGATACGCAGTATTTT.

This clone was seen a few times. V usage is TRBV19 and J usage is TRBJ1-3; D not resolved. This CDR3 contains 18 residues. V was pared by 0 bases and J by 0 bases, with 15 bases between. The germline V gene encodes CDR1 LNHDA and CDR2 SQIVND (reference sequence). The CDR3 DNA is TGTGCCAGTAGTATAGATCCGGACTCAGAGAGCTCTGGAAACACCATATATTTT. Protein product: CASSIDPDSESSGNTIYF.

This clone has just a few counts. The rearrangement links TRBV7-9 to TRBJ1-4, with D maybe TRBD1 (6 bases). CDR3 length equals 18 residues. CDR1 and CDR2 (germline): SEHNR, FQNEAQ (reference sequence). Trimming pared 2 bases from V and 1 base from J, leaving 17 bases between. The CDR3 is CASSLSPRLGQTNEKLFF. CDR3 nucleotide sequence: TGTGCCAGCAGCTTATCCCCGCGACTGGGACAAACTAATGAAAAACTGTTTTTT.

The gene calls are TRBV19 and TRBJ2-3; 12 bases are a match to TRBD2. The CDR3 has 15 residues. Germline loops: CDR1 LNHDA, CDR2 SQIVND (reference sequence). V dropped 6 bases and J dropped 4; count of bases not matched to a gene: 5. CDR3 in DNA: TGTGCCAGTAGCCGCCGGACTAGCGGGGCAGATACGCAGTATTTT. It is translated as CASSRRTSGADTQYF.

This clone has only a few counts. This rearrangement joins TRBV6-6 to TRBJ1-4; TRBD1 might be the D (5 bases). Germline CDR1 reads MNHNY; CDR2 reads SVGAGI (reference sequence). The CDR3 is 14 residues long. The ends were cut back, 5 bases at V and 7 bases at J, with 14 bases in the middle. Here the CDR3 reads CASSGAVVSEKLFF. The CDR3 DNA reads as TGTGCCAGCAGTGGGGCAGTCGTAAGTGAAAAACTGTTTTTT.

This chain links TRBV5-8 with TRBJ1-4; D is uncertain. V lost 8 bases, J lost 0 bases, and 11 bases lay in between. The CDR3 is 14 amino acids. Germline lookup yields CDR1 SGHTS and CDR2 YDEGEE. CDR3 bases: TGTGCCAGTGGAGGTCACGCAACTAATGAAAAACTGTTTTTT. Amino acids: CASGGHATNEKLFF.

This clone was counted between two and nine times. Because the CDR3 is missing its conserved closing phenylalanine or tryptophan, this is likely a read error. The V and J genes are TRBV30 and TRBJ1-1, with D unclear. CDR1 GTSNPN and CDR2 SVGIG come from the germline V gene (reference sequence). Between the trimmed V and J ends, which lost 0 bases and 1 base, there was a span of 21 bases. This CDR3 has 18 residues. The CDR3 nucleotides read TGTGCCTGGAGTGTACCGGGAAAACCCCCCCGGGGGAACACTGAAGCTTTCCTT. This translates into CAWSVPGKPPRGNTEAFL.

This clone appeared a few times. This chain links TRBV7-9 with TRBJ1-4; maybe TRBD1 (6 bases). Germline V gene sequence: CDR1 SEHNR, CDR2 FQNEAQ (reference sequence). Trimming removed 3 bases at V and 3 bases at J, with 8 bases between. The CDR3 runs to 14 residues. The CDR3 nucleotides read TGTGCCAGCAGCTTCGAGGGGGCTAATGAAAAACTGTTTTTT. It specifies CASSFEGANEKLFF.